Below are 30 T cell receptor beta chains sequenced from a single sample in a study of blood T cell repertoires in COVID-19. Repertoires were generated with immunoSEQ multiplex PCR, while TCRdb's copy carries only in-frame clones and drops some. The sample lists approximately 100,000 clones; roughly 80% were seen once. Sequencing used peripheral blood. The origin of the receptors is a woman older than 75 with active or convalescent COVID-19.

The V and J genes are TRBV24-1 and TRBJ2-7; 12 nucleotides align to TRBD1. CDR1 KGHDR and CDR2 SFDVKD come from the germline V gene. This CDR3 has 14 residues. V lost 4 bases and J lost 6; bases outside the gene matches: 3. The CDR3 reads CATSEAGQGAEQYF. The DNA of the CDR3 is TGTGCCACCAGTGAAGCGGGACAGGGGGCCGAGCAGTACTTC.

The CDR3 DNA reads TGTGCCAGCAGTTGGGGGGACCAGCCCCAGCATTTT. It codes for CASSWGDQPQHF. The chain recombines TRBV12-3 or TRBV12-4 with TRBJ1-5; perhaps TRBD1 as D (5 bases). Between the trimmed V and J ends, which lost 4 bases and 7 bases, there was a span of 8 bases. This CDR3 comprises 12 residues.

The chain has TRBV12-3 or TRBV12-4 and TRBJ2-7; TRBD1 aligns across 7 bases. CDR3 length: 12 amino acids. V dropped 10 bases and J dropped 3; count of bases not matched to a gene: 6. CDR3 sequence reads: CATGDSFYEQYF. CDR3 nucleotides: TGTGCCACCGGGGACAGCTTCTACGAGCAGTACTTC.

CDR3 residues: CASSRPEGLHTDTQYF. Here the CDR3 DNA reads TGTGCCAGCAGTCGCCCCGAGGGACTTCACACAGATACGCAGTATTTT. The chain recombines TRBV6-2 or TRBV6-3 with TRBJ2-3; possible D gene TRBD2, 6 bases. The CDR3 length is 16 residues. V shed 5 bases and J shed 2 bases, with 17 bases lying between them. The germline V gene has CDR1 MNHEY and CDR2 SVGEGT.

This clone was counted between two and nine times. This rearrangement joins TRBV27 to TRBJ2-1; 11 bases are shared with TRBD2. The junction had 6 bases not matched to a gene; V was cut back by 4 bases and J by 4 bases. CDR3 length equals 16 residues. CDR1 and CDR2 from the germline V gene are MNHEY and SMNVEV (reference sequence). CDR3 amino acids: CASSSQTSGNYNEQFF. Written as DNA, the CDR3 is TGTGCCAGCAGTTCCCAGACTAGCGGGAATTACAATGAGCAGTTCTTC.

V gene TRBV28 combines with J gene TRBJ2-7, with 10 bases identical to TRBD2. The CDR3 contains 14 residues. CDR1 and CDR2 from the germline V gene are MDHEN and SYDVKM. V was pared by 10 bases and J by 2 bases, with 8 bases of the junction left unmatched. CDR3 loop: CATRGSGGAYEQYF. The CDR3 region has the DNA TGTGCCACCCGTGGCAGCGGGGGGGCCTACGAGCAGTACTTC.

This clone has a handful of counts. The CDR3, as DNA: TGTGCCACGGCAGGGGGGAAGCCTTACGAGCAGTACTTC. It codes for CATAGGKPYEQYF. V gene TRBV5-8 combines with J gene TRBJ2-7; D is possibly TRBD1 (7 bases). The CDR3 has 13 amino acids. The V and J ends lost 9 bases and 4 bases respectively, with 17 bases between them. From germline, CDR1 is SGHTS and CDR2 YDEGEE.

The V gene is TRBV7-2, the J gene TRBJ1-5; 8 positions match TRBD1. The J segment lost 9 bases and the V segment lost 0 bases, leaving 7 bases of the junction unmatched. Looked up from germline, CDR1 is SGHTA and CDR2 is FQGNSA. This CDR3 contains 15 residues. The CDR3 region has the DNA TGTGCCAGCAGCTTAGCAGACAGGGGTTACGTGCCCCAGCATTTT. This translates into CASSLADRGYVPQHF. Filled out from reference TRBV7-2 and TRBJ1-5, the complete variable domain reads GAGVSQSPSNKVTEKGKDVELRCDPISGHTALYWYRQSLGQGLEFLIYFQGNSAPDKSGLPSDRFSAERTGGSVSTLTIQRTQQEDSAVYLCASSLADRGYVPQHFGDGTRLSIL.

This clone was detected a few times. The chain is built from TRBV19 and TRBJ1-2, with a tentative D call TRBD1 (6 bases). The ends were cut back, 5 bases at V and 3 bases at J, with 25 bases in the middle. The V gene's germline CDR1 is LNHDA and CDR2 SQIVND (reference sequence). The CDR3 is 18 residues long. The CDR3 region has the DNA TGTGCCAGTAGTTCCGCGAACGGTGGCAGGGGCTATGACTATGGCTACACCTTC. Encoded protein: CASSSANGGRGYDYGYTF. Based on the CDR3 plus reference TRBV19 and TRBJ1-2, the full variable domain is DGGITQSPKYLFRKEGQNVTLSCEQNLNHDAMYWYRQDPGQGLRLIYYSQIVNDFQKGDIAEGYSVSREKKESFPLTVTSAQKNPTAFYLCASSSANGGRGYDYGYTFGSGTRLTVV.

This chain links TRBV10-3 with TRBJ1-5; D remains unclear. The V and J ends lost 8 bases and 0 bases respectively, with 8 bases between them. Germline CDR1 reads ENHRY; CDR2 reads SYGVKD. There are 13 residues in the CDR3. Here the CDR3 reads CAIQIDSNQPQHF. As DNA, the CDR3 is TGTGCCATCCAGATCGATAGCAATCAGCCCCAGCATTTT.

J is TRBJ1-2 and V is TRBV20-1, with D possibly TRBD1 on 6 matching bases. Germline V gives CDR1 DFQATT, CDR2 SNEGSKA (reference sequence). Trimming took off 6 bases at V and 7 bases at J, with 12 bases between the two ends. The CDR3 runs to 11 residues. DNA for the CDR3: TGCAGTGCCGACAGGAATTTTGGCTACACCTTC. It encodes CSADRNFGYTF.

The chain carries TRBV28 and TRBJ1-2; TRBD1 matches 7 bases. The germline CDR1 and CDR2 sequences are MDHEN and SYDVKM. The J segment lost 4 bases and the V segment lost 6 bases, leaving 11 bases of the junction unmatched. There are 15 residues in the CDR3. Here the CDR3 reads CASSTPTGDIYGYTF. CDR3 bases: TGTGCCAGCAGCACACCTACAGGGGATATCTATGGCTACACCTTC.

This chain uses TRBV5-1 with TRBJ2-2; TRBD2 matches at 10 bases. After removal of 0 bases from V and 7 bases from J, the junction contained 3 bases not matched to a gene. The CDR3 extends over 15 amino acids. CDR1 and CDR2 (germline): SGHRS, YFSETQ. The CDR3: CASSLEWTSGGELFF. The CDR3 nucleotides are TGCGCCAGCAGCTTGGAGTGGACTAGCGGCGGGGAGCTGTTTTTT.

This clone was found once. The chain links TRBV15 to TRBJ1-4, with TRBD1 matching 8 bases. The V gene end was trimmed by 1 base and the J gene end by 3 bases; junction bases not matched to a gene: 1. CDR3 size: 15 residues. Germline V gene lookup returns CDR1 LNHNV and CDR2 YYDKDF (reference sequence). The CDR3 bases are TGTGCCACCAGCAGAGCGGGACAGGCTAATGAAAAACTGTTTTTT. Encoded protein: CATSRAGQANEKLFF. Filled out from reference TRBV15 and TRBJ1-4, the complete variable domain reads DAMVIQNPRYQVTQFGKPVTLSCSQTLNHNVMYWYQQKSSQAPKLLFHYYDKDFNNEADTPDNFQSRRPNTSFCFLDIRSPGLGDTAMYLCATSRAGQANEKLFFGSGTQLSVL.

This rearrangement joins TRBV4-1 to TRBJ1-4, with TRBD1 as a possible D gene (5 bases). The CDR3 is made up of 18 amino acids. Between the trimmed V and J ends, which lost 1 base and 8 bases, there was a span of 23 bases. Germline V gene sequence: CDR1 MGHRA, CDR2 YSYEKL. CDR3 DNA: TGCGCCAGCAGCCAAGGATCGAGTCAGACAGATGGACGAGAAAAACTGTTTTTT. Translation: CASSQGSSQTDGREKLFF.

V gene TRBV28 combines with J gene TRBJ1-6, with a possible D match to TRBD1 (5 bases). The CDR3 extends over 15 amino acids. V was pared by 3 bases and J by 1 base, with 7 bases between. The germline V gene has CDR1 MDHEN and CDR2 SYDVKM. Here the CDR3 reads CASSLGQSYNSPLHF. The CDR3, as DNA: TGTGCCAGCAGTTTGGGGCAGTCCTATAATTCACCCCTCCACTTT.

The chain couples TRBV7-2 to TRBJ1-5; 8 positions agree with TRBD1. The CDR3 is 17 amino acids. In germline, CDR1 is SGHTA, CDR2 FQGNSA. V dropped 0 bases and J dropped 0; count of bases not matched to a gene: 4. The chain's CDR3 is CASSLAYRGNSNQPQHF. CDR3 nucleotide sequence: TGTGCCAGCAGCTTAGCGTACAGGGGGAATAGCAATCAGCCCCAGCATTTT.

The chain is built from TRBV6-5 and TRBJ1-1, with TRBD1 matching over 11 bases. The CDR3 has 13 residues. Trimming at V came to 6 bases and at J to 8 bases, leaving 5 bases not matched to a gene. The germline CDR1 and CDR2 sequences are MNHEY and SVGAGI. For the CDR3, the DNA is TGTGCCAGCAGGAGAGGGACAGGGGGGGAAGCTTTCTTT. This translates into CASRRGTGGEAFF.

The genes are TRBV28 and TRBJ2-7, with D possibly being TRBD1 (6 bases). CDR1 is MDHEN and CDR2 is SYDVKM in the germline V gene. Trimming left V 5 bases short and J 6 bases short, with 8 bases between. The length of the CDR3 is 11 residues. The CDR3, as DNA: TGTGCCAGCAGTCCCAGGGGCGAGCAGTACTTC. Translating it yields CASSPRGEQYF.

V usage is TRBV6-4 and J usage is TRBJ2-2, with 12 bases aligning to TRBD1. The CDR3 sequence is 15 residues long. Germline V lookup: CDR1 MRHNA, CDR2 SNTAGT. CDR3 nucleotide sequence: TGTGCTACCTCACCGGGACAGGGGGCTGCCGGGGAGCTGTTTTTT. Protein sequence: CATSPGQGAAGELFF.

The rearrangement links TRBV4-1 to TRBJ2-5; D possibly corresponds to TRBD1 (6 bases). Germline CDR1 is MGHRA and CDR2 is YSYEKL. With 0 bases removed from V and 2 bases from J, the gap between germline ends came to 10 bases. This CDR3 has 15 residues. Here the CDR3 reads CASSQDARGQETQYF. CDR3 DNA: TGCGCCAGCAGCCAAGATGCGAGGGGGCAAGAGACCCAGTACTTC.

This sequence joins TRBV28 and TRBJ2-1, with TRBD1 matching 8 bases. V trimming: 7 bases; J trimming: 5 bases; junction bases outside the gene matches: 7. This CDR3 region has 14 residues. Germline loops: CDR1 MDHEN, CDR2 SYDVKM. The CDR3 loop is CASKMADRDNEQFF. In nucleotides, the CDR3 is TGTGCCAGCAAGATGGCGGACAGGGACAATGAGCAGTTCTTC.

The rearrangement uses TRBV28 and TRBJ2-7; D perhaps matches TRBD1 (5 bases). The CDR3 is made up of 12 amino acids. The V end lost 6 bases, the J end lost 4 bases, and 10 bases lay between the germline ends. The germline V gene has CDR1 MDHEN and CDR2 SYDVKM. This CDR3 reads CASSKTGYEQYF. The CDR3 coding sequence is TGTGCCAGCAGCAAAACAGGATACGAGCAGTACTTC.

The chain recombines TRBV5-4 with TRBJ2-7; D perhaps matches TRBD2 (6 bases). Between the trimmed V and J ends, which lost 0 bases and 6 bases, there was a span of 13 bases. Germline lookup yields CDR1 SGHNT and CDR2 YYREEE (reference sequence). The CDR3 loop spans 14 amino acids. In DNA, the CDR3 is TGTGCCAGCAGCTTGGGTAGCGCGGGGCGCGAGCAGTACTTC. Translated: CASSLGSAGREQYF.

The V gene is TRBV5-5, the J gene TRBJ1-2; D might be TRBD1 (5 bases). The germline V gene has CDR1 SGHKS and CDR2 YYEKEE (reference sequence). The CDR3 loop spans 12 amino acids. V lost 10 bases and J 3 bases, leaving 13 bases between the germline ends. The CDR3 bases are TGTGCCTCATGGGGCAGCCACTATGGCTACACCTTC. It encodes CASWGSHYGYTF. Using reference TRBV5-5 and TRBJ1-2 for the parts outside the CDR3, the full variable domain is DAGVTQSPTHLIKTRGQQVTLRCSPISGHKSVSWYQQVLGQGPQFIFQYYEKEERGRGNFPDRFSARQFPNYSSELNVNALLLGDSALYLCASWGSHYGYTFGSGTRLTVV.

The J gene is TRBJ2-7, the V gene TRBV2; no definite D call. Germline-derived CDR1 and CDR2 are SNHLY and FYNNEI. Trimming removed 6 bases at V and 2 bases at J, with 17 bases between. The CDR3 has 15 residues. CDR3 coding DNA: TGTGCCAGCAGGGCTATCGATACAGAGACCTACGAGCAGTACTTC. This codes for CASRAIDTETYEQYF.

This chain uses TRBV5-1 with TRBJ2-7; 10 bases fit TRBD2. Germline-derived CDR1 and CDR2 are SGHRS and YFSETQ. The CDR3 is 15 amino acids. With 7 bases clipped from V and 0 bases from J, the junction kept 7 bases outside the gene matches. The CDR3 nucleotides are TGCGCCAGCCAAGACCCTAGCGGGGGCTCCTACGAGCAGTACTTC. Protein product: CASQDPSGGSYEQYF.

This clone was counted once. V is TRBV28 and J is TRBJ1-5; TRBD1 agrees at 10 bases. V was pared by 6 bases and J by 0 bases, with 11 bases of the junction left unmatched. CDR1 is MDHEN, CDR2 SYDVKM, per germline. This CDR3 has 18 amino acids. CDR3 residues: CASRGDRGKEDSNQPQHF. The CDR3 DNA sequence: TGTGCCAGCAGGGGGGACAGGGGAAAGGAGGATAGCAATCAGCCCCAGCATTTT.

The chain joins TRBV10-3 to TRBJ2-7; D may be TRBD2 (6 bases). The germline V gene has CDR1 ENHRY and CDR2 SYGVKD. The V gene lost 4 bases and the J gene lost 3 bases, with 22 bases spanning the gap. The CDR3 is 17 amino acids. CDR3 residues: CAISATGLGGRVYEQYF. The CDR3 region has the DNA TGTGCCATCAGTGCTACCGGTCTCGGGGGACGCGTCTACGAGCAGTACTTC.

The chain employs TRBV28 and TRBJ1-2; TRBD1 is a possible D gene (5 bases). The V gene lost 5 bases and the J gene lost 1 base, with 14 bases spanning the gap. In germline, CDR1 is MDHEN, CDR2 SYDVKM. The CDR3 covers 15 residues. CDR3 coding DNA: TGTGCCAGCAGTCCACCCCGCCAGGGTAACTATGGCTACACCTTC. This gives the protein CASSPPRQGNYGYTF.